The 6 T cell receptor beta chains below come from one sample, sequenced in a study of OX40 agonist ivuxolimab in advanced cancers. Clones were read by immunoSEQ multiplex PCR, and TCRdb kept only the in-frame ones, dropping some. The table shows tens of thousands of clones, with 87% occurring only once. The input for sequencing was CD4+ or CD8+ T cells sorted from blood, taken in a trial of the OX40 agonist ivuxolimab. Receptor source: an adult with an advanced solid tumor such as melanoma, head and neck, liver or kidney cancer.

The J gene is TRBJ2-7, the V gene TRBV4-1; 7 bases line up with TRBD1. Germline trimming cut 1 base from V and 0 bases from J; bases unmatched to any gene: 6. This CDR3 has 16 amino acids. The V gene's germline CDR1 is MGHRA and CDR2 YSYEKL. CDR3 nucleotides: TGCGCCAGCAGCCAAGTCGGAACAGGGGACTCCTACGAGCAGTACTTC. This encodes CASSQVGTGDSYEQYF.

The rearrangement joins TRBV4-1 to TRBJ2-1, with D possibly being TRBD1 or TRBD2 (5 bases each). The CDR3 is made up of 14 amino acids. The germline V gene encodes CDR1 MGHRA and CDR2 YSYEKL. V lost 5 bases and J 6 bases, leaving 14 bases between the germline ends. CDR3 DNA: TGCGCCAGCAGCTCGCAGGGACGGGTCAATGAGCAGTTCTTC. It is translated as CASSSQGRVNEQFF.

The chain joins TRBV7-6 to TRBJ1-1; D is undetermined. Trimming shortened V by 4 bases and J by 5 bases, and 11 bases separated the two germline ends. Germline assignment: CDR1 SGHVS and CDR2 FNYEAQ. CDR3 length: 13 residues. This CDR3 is CASSSGPRTEAFF. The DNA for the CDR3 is TGTGCCAGCAGCTCCGGACCGAGGACTGAAGCTTTCTTT.

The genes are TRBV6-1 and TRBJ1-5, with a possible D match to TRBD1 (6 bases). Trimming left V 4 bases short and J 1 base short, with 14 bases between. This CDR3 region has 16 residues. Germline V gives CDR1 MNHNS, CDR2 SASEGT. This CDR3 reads CASSAVAGVSNQPQHF. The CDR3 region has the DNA TGTGCCAGCAGTGCTGTAGCAGGGGTGAGCAATCAGCCCCAGCATTTT.

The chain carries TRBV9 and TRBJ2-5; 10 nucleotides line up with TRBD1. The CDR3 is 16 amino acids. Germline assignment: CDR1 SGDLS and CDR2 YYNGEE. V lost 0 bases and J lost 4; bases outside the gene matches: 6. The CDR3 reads CASSVGSRDRGETQYF. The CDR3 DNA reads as TGTGCCAGCAGCGTAGGCTCCCGGGACAGGGGAGAGACCCAGTACTTC.

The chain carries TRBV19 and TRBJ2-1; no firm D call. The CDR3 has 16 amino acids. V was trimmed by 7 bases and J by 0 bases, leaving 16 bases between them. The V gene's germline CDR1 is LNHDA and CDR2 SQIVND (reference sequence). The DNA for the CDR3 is TGTGCCAGTATGTTACTCAGGACCAGCTCCTACAATGAGCAGTTCTTC. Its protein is CASMLLRTSSYNEQFF.